This is a list of T cell receptor beta chains from one sample in a study of OX40 agonist ivuxolimab in advanced cancers. Profiled with immunoSEQ multiplex PCR; TCRdb holds only in-frame clones, not every one. The repertoire holds about 15,000 clones, with approximately 92% as singletons. The sequences come from CD4+ or CD8+ T cells sorted from blood, collected in a trial of the OX40 agonist ivuxolimab. The receptors were gathered from an adult with an advanced solid tumor such as melanoma, head and neck, liver or kidney cancer. The CDR3 runs from the conserved cysteine through the conserved F or W. Each record gives: V gene, CDR3 length, CDR3 protein.

TRBV6-1 15 CASQTWRLSSYEQYF
TRBV7-3 15 CASSLSPRGWNEQFF
TRBV7-3 18 CASIPVKRLQSRANVLTF
TRBV28 14 CASSDSYSNQPQHF
TRBV6-1 15 CASSEEFGHYTEAFF
TRBV27 15 CASSPSLAGDHEQYF
TRBV28 15 CASSLEGAPGNTIYF
TRBV7-8 12 CASSSRDYEQYF
TRBV4-3 15 CASSQGRSGGDTQYF
TRBV15 13 CATSSDSFSEAFF
TRBV7-9 13 CASSPDPYYGYTF
TRBV14 18 CASSLFMPSYDSGNTIYF
TRBV12-2 16 CASRLGRNWEGEKLFF
TRBV11-3 17 CASSLDERDRSTDTQYF
TRBV9 16 CASTQLVAGPTGELFF
TRBV27 13 CASSSSINQPQHF
TRBV28 13 CASRTTLADEQFF
TRBV10-2 15 CASSDLQEGGDEQFF
TRBV6-6 10 CASRNGELFF
TRBV5-5 11 CASSLAYEQYF
TRBV19 15 CASSVTGSGANVLTF
TRBV4-3 16 CASSQEIQGYTDTQYF
TRBV27 14 CASSWASSYNEQFF
TRBV4-2 14 CASSQRAGASEQYF
TRBV27 15 CASSLGAGLNTEAFF
TRBV7-3 15 CASSFWVRVNTEAFF
TRBV4-1 14 CASSQDNSYNEQFF
TRBV7-9 17 CASSLVPGPEAADTQYF
TRBV29-1 13 CSVAASSYNEQFF
TRBV5-5 15 CASSTGQGSYNEQFF
TRBV6-4 13 CATLKGVGEKLFF
TRBV28 14 CASRAADPNQPQHF
TRBV2 14 CASSATLPPRPLHF
TRBV7-9 11 CASSPGGEQYF
TRBV5-4 15 CASFFQGAGPYEQYF
TRBV6-5 11 CASRATGKLFF
TRBV7-9 16 CASSFPGAGNHYGYTF
TRBV5-4 13 CASSFGRIYEQYF
TRBV5-4 13 CASSLLIKGEQYF